This record concerns one T cell receptor beta chain sequence. Its antigen remains unknown. After removal of 7 bases from V and 11 bases from J, the junction contained 10 bases not matched to a gene. The germline V gene has CDR1 MDHEN and CDR2 SYDVKM. The length of the CDR3 is 14 residues. Some clones are missing from TCRdb's copy, which holds only in-frame ones; the method was immunoSEQ multiplex PCR. The table records 170,000 or so clones, 87% of them present only once. The sample originates from a study of T cell responses to AZD1222 COVID-19 vaccine. Study as a whole: Second doses that came at about 4 or about 12 weeks were put together.

Findings of the study overall: When two AZD1222 doses had been given, Spike-specific TCR breadth and depth rose.

The sequencing here drew on peripheral blood, taken on day 0 of AZD1222 vaccination. This rearrangement joins TRBV28 to TRBJ1-4, with 10 bases identical to TRBD1. The source is an adult in good health. The CDR3 protein is CASTGGTGVFKLFF. CDR3 in DNA: TGTGCCAGCACCGGGGGGACAGGGGTATTTAAACTGTTTTTT.